This TCR beta chain was profiled in a study of T cell changes during pregnancy in multiple sclerosis. The CDR3 totals 16 residues. V lost 8 bases to trimming and J lost 0 bases, with 18 bases between them. Germline-derived CDR1 and CDR2 are SGHVS and FNYEAQ. Clones were read by immunoSEQ multiplex PCR, and TCRdb kept only the in-frame ones, dropping some. The sample has about 40,000 clones, over 75% seen once. The clonotype comes from a female donor with multiple sclerosis, enrolled in a pregnancy study. V is TRBV7-6 and J is TRBJ2-3; D possibly corresponds to TRBD2 (6 bases). The sample was CD4+ T cells from peripheral blood mononuclear cells, taken before pregnancy. CDR3 sequence: CASSDYGGASTDTQYF. CDR3 coding DNA: TGTGCCAGCTCGGACTACGGCGGGGCTAGCACAGATACGCAGTATTTT.